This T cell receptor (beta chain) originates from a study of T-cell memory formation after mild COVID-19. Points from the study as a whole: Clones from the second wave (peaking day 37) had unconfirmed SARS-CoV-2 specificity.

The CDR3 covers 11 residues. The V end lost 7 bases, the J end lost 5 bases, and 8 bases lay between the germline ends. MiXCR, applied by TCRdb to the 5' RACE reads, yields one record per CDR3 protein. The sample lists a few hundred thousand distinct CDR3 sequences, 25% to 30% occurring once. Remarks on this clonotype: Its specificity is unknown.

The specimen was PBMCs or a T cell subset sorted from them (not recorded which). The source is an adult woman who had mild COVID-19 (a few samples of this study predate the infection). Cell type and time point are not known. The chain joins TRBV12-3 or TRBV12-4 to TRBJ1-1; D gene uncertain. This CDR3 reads CASMDRTEAFF. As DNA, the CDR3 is TGTGCCAGCATGGATCGGACTGAAGCTTTCTTT.